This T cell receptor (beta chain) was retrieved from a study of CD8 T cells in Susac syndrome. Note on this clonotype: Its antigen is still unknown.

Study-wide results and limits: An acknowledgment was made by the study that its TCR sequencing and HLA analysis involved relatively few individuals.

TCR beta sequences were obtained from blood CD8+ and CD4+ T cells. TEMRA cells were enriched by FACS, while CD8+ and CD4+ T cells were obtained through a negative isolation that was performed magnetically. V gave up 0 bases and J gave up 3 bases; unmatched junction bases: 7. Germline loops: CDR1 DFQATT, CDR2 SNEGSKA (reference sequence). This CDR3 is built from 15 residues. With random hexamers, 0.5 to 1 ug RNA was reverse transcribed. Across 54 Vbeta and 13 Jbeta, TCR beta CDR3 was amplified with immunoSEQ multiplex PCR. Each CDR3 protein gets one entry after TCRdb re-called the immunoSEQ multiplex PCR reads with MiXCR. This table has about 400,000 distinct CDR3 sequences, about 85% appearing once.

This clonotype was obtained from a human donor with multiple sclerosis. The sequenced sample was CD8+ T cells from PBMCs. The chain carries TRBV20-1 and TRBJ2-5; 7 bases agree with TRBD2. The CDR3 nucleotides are TGCAGTGCTAGAGACGGTAGCGGGCAGAAAGAGACCCAGTACTTC. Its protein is CSARDGSGQKETQYF.